Shown below are 17 T cell receptor beta chains from a single sample sequenced in a study of blood T cells in healthy people across ages. Then a second PCR, running roughly 7 to 11 cycles, was carried out with a sample-barcoded 5' primer and a J-beta primer mix. One entry per CDR3 protein, called by TCRdb with MiXCR from the 5' RACE reads. This repertoire shows some 1.4 million distinct CDR3 sequences, 40% to 50% found once; its top ten account for under 8%. The sample consisted of blood. The origin of the receptors is a young woman in good health.

This clonotype was observed a handful of times. This chain links TRBV20-1 with TRBJ2-3; tentative D call: TRBD2 (6 bases). The CDR3 consists of 15 residues. CDR1 and CDR2 (germline): DFQATT, SNEGSKA (reference sequence). V dropped 6 bases and J dropped 0 bases, with 16 bases sitting between them. The CDR3 is CSAGLSRPSTDTQYF. CDR3 sequence (DNA): TGCAGTGCGGGACTGAGCCGCCCTAGCACAGATACGCAGTATTTT.

This clonotype was seen just once. The V and J genes are TRBV20-1 and TRBJ2-1, with D possibly being TRBD1 (5 bases). The DNA end lines up better with TRBJ2-7; the J call may be wrong. Germline V gene data show CDR1 as DFQATT and CDR2 as SNEGSKA (reference sequence). The CDR3 is made up of 15 amino acids. The CDR3: CSARGWGGAYNEQYF. For the CDR3, the DNA is TGCAGTGCTAGAGGTTGGGGCGGAGCCTACAATGAGCAGTACTTC.

This clonotype was observed once. A much more abundant neighbour one base away suggests this may be a read error. The chain couples TRBV2 to TRBJ1-6, with TRBD1 identical over 7 bases. V shed 4 bases and J 7 bases; nucleotides not matched to a gene: 4. The CDR3 is made up of 14 amino acids. Germline CDR1 is SNHLY and CDR2 is FYNNEI. CDR3 in DNA: TGTGCCAGCAGTGCGGAACAGGGGAATTCACCCCTCCACTTT. Translation: CASSAEQGNSPLHF.

The CDR3 region has the DNA TGCAGTGCTAGAGAGGTCCGAGCGGGAGCGGGAGAGCAGTACTTC. This encodes CSAREVRAGAGEQYF. The chain links TRBV20-1 to TRBJ2-7; 8 bases agree with TRBD2. Germline V lookup: CDR1 DFQATT, CDR2 SNEGSKA (reference sequence). V trimming: 0 bases; J trimming: 7 bases; junction bases outside the gene matches: 11. The CDR3 is 15 amino acids.

This clonotype appeared a few times. This sequence joins TRBV12-3 or TRBV12-4 and TRBJ2-3, with 10 bases aligning to TRBD2. Unmatched junction bases numbered 4, after V lost 4 bases and J lost 6 bases. The CDR3 has 14 amino acids. In DNA form, the CDR3 reads TGTGCCAGCAGTTCTAGCGGGGGCCGGGATACGCAGTATTTT. This sequence encodes CASSSSGGRDTQYF.

Concerning this clonotype: At one end the junction does not follow the germline gene, possibly because of a read error. The V call is TRBV28, the J call TRBJ1-5; D is possibly TRBD1 (6 bases). The CDR3 extends over 15 amino acids. The germline CDR1 and CDR2 sequences are MDHEN and SYDVKM. The CDR3 DNA sequence: TGTGCCACCGAGGCAGGGGTGGGATGGAATCAGCACCAGCATTTT. Its protein is CATEAGVGWNQHQHF.

Only one count was recorded for this clonotype. This chain connects TRBV18 to TRBJ2-1, with D possibly TRBD1 on 5 matching bases. The CDR3 runs 17 residues. V was clipped by 5 bases and J by 6 bases, with 23 bases between them. Germline V gene lookup returns CDR1 KGHSH and CDR2 LQKENI. This CDR3 reads CASSSLGVNYLGNEQFF. The CDR3 nucleotides read TGTGCCAGCTCATCCTTAGGGGTAAACTACTTAGGCAATGAGCAGTTCTTC.

This clonotype was seen at least ten times. This chain connects TRBV29-1 to TRBJ2-1; maybe TRBD1 (6 bases). Germline V gene data show CDR1 as SQVTM and CDR2 as ANQGSEA. With 1 base removed from V and 7 bases from J, the gap between germline ends came to 14 bases. This CDR3 is built from 14 residues. CDR3 sequence reads: CSVEGQGQRNEQFF. In DNA form, the CDR3 reads TGCAGCGTTGAAGGGCAGGGGCAACGGAATGAGCAGTTCTTC.

In the case of this clonotype: Because it lacks the conserved phenylalanine or tryptophan at the end, this CDR3 is likely a read error. The genes are TRBV20-1 and TRBJ2-1; D might be TRBD2 (6 bases). Germline CDR1 and CDR2: DFQATT and SNEGSKA (reference sequence). This CDR3 region has 13 residues. CDR3 protein: CNPGDLMGNEQFI. For the CDR3, the DNA is TGCAACCCGGGGGATTTAATGGGCAATGAGCAGTTCATC.

This clonotype was counted only a few times. This sequence joins TRBV6-5 and TRBJ2-5; a possible D gene is TRBD1 (6 bases). The J call may be faulty, since TRBJ2-7 better matches the DNA end. The germline V gene encodes CDR1 MNHEY and CDR2 SVGAGI. The CDR3 runs 14 residues. CDR3: CASSYQQGRGEQYF. In DNA form, the CDR3 reads TGTGCCAGCAGTTACCAACAGGGCCGTGGCGAGCAGTACTTC.

The chain uses TRBV2 and TRBJ2-3; the D gene is possibly TRBD2 (5 bases). The CDR3 extends over 12 amino acids. Trimming took 6 bases from V and 8 from J, leaving 12 bases between them. CDR1 and CDR2 (germline): SNHLY, FYNNEI. The CDR3 DNA reads TGTGCCAGCAGGGTCGGGGAGCCTACGCAGTATTTT. Protein product: CASRVGEPTQYF.

The chain carries TRBV2 and TRBJ1-2; D gene ambiguous. The CDR3 is 12 amino acids. Germline V CDR1 and CDR2: SNHLY, FYNNEI. Trimming shortened V by 3 bases and J by 8 bases, and 10 bases separated the two germline ends. This CDR3 reads CASSDGFGGYTF. CDR3 sequence (DNA): TGTGCCAGCAGTGATGGCTTTGGGGGCTACACCTTC.

As to this clonotype: A much larger clone lies one base from this, so it may be a read error. The chain links TRBV20-1 to TRBJ2-7, with TRBD2 matching over 8 bases. The CDR3 loop spans 11 amino acids. The V and J ends lost 8 bases and 10 bases, in that order; junction bases with no gene match: 10. The V gene's germline CDR1 is DFQATT and CDR2 SNEGSKA (reference sequence). This chain's CDR3 is CSPGLAEIQYF. The CDR3 coding sequence is TGCAGTCCCGGACTAGCCGAGATCCAGTACTTC.

The CDR3 DNA reads as TGTGCAAGTCGCTCTCGACCACCGGGACAGGGCTATCCTTCTGACTCTGGGGCCAACGTCCTGACTTTC. Protein product: CASRSRPPGQGYPSDSGANVLTF. This chain joins TRBV12-2 and TRBJ2-6; the table names TRBD1, a call not compared with the DNA. TRBV12-2 is described as a pseudogene. The CDR3 totals 23 residues.

V and J are TRBV7-9 and TRBJ2-7; TRBD2 might be the D (5 bases). Germline CDR1 is SEHNR and CDR2 is FQNEAQ (reference sequence). V was cut by 0 bases and J by 3 bases, with 15 bases left in between. This CDR3 comprises 16 residues. CDR3 coding DNA: TGTGCCAGCAGCTTAGCGCTTCGAGGGTTACTCTACGAGCAGTACTTC. Translated: CASSLALRGLLYEQYF.

A note on this clonotype: One base away lies a much larger clone, so this may be a sequencing read error. The CDR3 region is CNAPVGNSYNEQFF. The DNA for the CDR3 is TGCAACGCTCCCGTGGGGAACTCCTACAATGAGCAGTTCTTC. The V gene is TRBV29-1, the J gene TRBJ2-1, with D unclear. The CDR3 loop spans 14 amino acids. CDR1 is SQVTM, CDR2 ANQGSEA, per germline.

Concerning this clonotype: At one of its ends the junction is not consistent with the germline gene, which may arise from a read error. The chain couples TRBV7-2 to TRBJ2-5; D perhaps matches TRBD2 (6 bases). This CDR3 region has 12 residues. Germline lookup yields CDR1 SGHTA and CDR2 FQGNSA. CDR3 region: CANSFGGETQYF. Here the CDR3 DNA reads TGTGCCAACAGCTTCGGAGGGGAGACCCAGTACTTC. Full variable domain (remainder filled in from reference TRBV7-2 and TRBJ2-5): GAGVSQSPSNKVTEKGKDVELRCDPISGHTALYWYRQSLGQGLEFLIYFQGNSAPDKSGLPSDRFSAERTGGSVSTLTIQRTQQEDSAVYLCANSFGGETQYFGPGTRLLVL.